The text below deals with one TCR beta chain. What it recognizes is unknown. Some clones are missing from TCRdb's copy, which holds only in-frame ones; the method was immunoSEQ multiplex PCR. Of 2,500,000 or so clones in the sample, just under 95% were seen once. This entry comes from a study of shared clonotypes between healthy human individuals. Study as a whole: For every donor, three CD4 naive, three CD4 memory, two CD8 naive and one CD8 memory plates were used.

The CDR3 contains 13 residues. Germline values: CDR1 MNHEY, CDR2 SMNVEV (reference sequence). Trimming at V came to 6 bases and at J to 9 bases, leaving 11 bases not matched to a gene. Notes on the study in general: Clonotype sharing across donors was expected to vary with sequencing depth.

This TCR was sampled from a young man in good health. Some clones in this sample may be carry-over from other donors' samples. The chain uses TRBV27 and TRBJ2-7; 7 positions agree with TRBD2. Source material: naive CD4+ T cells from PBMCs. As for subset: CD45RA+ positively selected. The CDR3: CASRAGFRAGQYF. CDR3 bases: TGTGCCAGCAGAGCGGGGTTCCGGGCGGGGCAGTACTTC.